Listed below are T cell receptor beta chains from one sample, sequenced in a study of untreated major depressive disorder. TCRdb's copy holds only in-frame clones and misses some; the assay was immunoSEQ multiplex PCR. This table holds approximately 15,000 clones, approximately 90% found once. Source material: CD4+ T cells from PBMCs. Receptor source: a woman in her 30s with major depressive disorder. Each CDR3 is given with its conserved first and last residue. The order of the fields is clone size, J gene, D gene, V gene, CDR3 protein, CDR3 DNA. The D gene is left open where the match is weak. Clone size, where shown, is once, few, many, or a class for clones that have expanded.

>-|TRBJ1-1|-|TRBV16
CASSLLGGTEAFF
TGTGCCAGCAGCCTTCTCGGAGGGACTGAAGCTTTCTTT
>-|TRBJ2-5|TRBD2|TRBV6-6
CASSYGAGGIGETQYF
TGTGCCAGCAGTTACGGAGCGGGAGGGATCGGAGAGACCCAGTACTTC
>-|TRBJ2-1|TRBD2|TRBV4-2
CASSPTGSPSSGIVDEQFF
TGTGCCAGCAGCCCCACTGGTTCCCCCTCTAGCGGGATAGTGGATGAGCAGTTCTTC
>-|TRBJ1-2|-|TRBV29-1
CSVDSGYGYTF
TGCAGCGTTGATAGTGGCTATGGCTACACCTTC
>-|TRBJ2-1|TRBD2|TRBV5-1
CASSPSGTTKYNEQFF
TGCGCCAGCAGCCCTTCCGGGACTACGAAGTACAATGAGCAGTTCTTC
>-|TRBJ2-2|-|TRBV7-6
CASSSTTNTGELFF
TGTGCCAGCAGCTCAACAACAAACACCGGGGAGCTGTTTTTT
>-|TRBJ2-1|TRBD2|TRBV5-1
CASSLLRAGGQWSNEQFF
TGCGCCAGCAGCTTGCTGCGTGCGGGAGGGCAGTGGTCCAATGAGCAGTTCTTC
>-|TRBJ2-7|-|TRBV11-3
CASSLAQGPSYEQYF
TGTGCCAGCAGCTTAGCACAGGGACCCTCCTACGAGCAGTACTTC
>-|TRBJ1-1|-|TRBV30
CAWSAGLGTEAFF
TGTGCCTGGAGTGCAGGGCTTGGCACTGAAGCTTTCTTT
>-|TRBJ1-4|-|TRBV5-1
CASSPMDSTEKLFF
TGCGCCAGCAGCCCGATGGACAGTACGGAAAAACTGTTTTTT
>few|TRBJ1-1|-|TRBV14
CASSPAWGHSTEAFF
TGTGCCAGCAGCCCAGCGTGGGGGCACTCCACTGAAGCTTTCTTT
>-|TRBJ2-2|-|TRBV2
CASSAEQSGVTGELFF
TGTGCCAGCAGTGCAGAGCAAAGTGGAGTCACCGGGGAGCTGTTTTTT
>-|TRBJ1-5|-|TRBV10-3
CAISERGDQPQHF
TGTGCCATCAGTGAAAGGGGGGATCAGCCCCAGCATTTT
>-|TRBJ2-7|TRBD2|TRBV11-3
CASSGTNNYEQYF
TGTGCCAGCAGCGGGACTAACAATTACGAGCAGTACTTC
>-|TRBJ2-7|-|TRBV18
CASSPYDSYEQYF
TGTGCCAGCTCACCATACGACTCCTACGAGCAGTACTTC
>-|TRBJ2-5|TRBD1|TRBV7-8
CASSEYRGRETQYF
TGTGCCAGCAGCGAATACAGGGGGCGTGAGACCCAGTACTTC
>-|TRBJ1-3|TRBD1|TRBV27
CASSPRTGLSGNTIYF
TGTGCCAGCAGTCCCCGGACAGGCCTCTCTGGAAACACCATATATTTT
>-|TRBJ1-2|-|TRBV4-1
CASSQSSGTFGYTF
TGCGCCAGCAGCCAGAGTTCTGGGACTTTTGGCTACACCTTC
>-|TRBJ2-7|TRBD1|TRBV7-2
CASSETGTVPSYEQYF
TGTGCCAGCAGCGAGACAGGGACAGTACCGTCCTACGAGCAGTACTTC
>-|TRBJ1-2|-|TRBV9
CASSLIDSNYGYTF
TGTGCCAGCAGTCTTATTGACAGTAACTATGGCTACACCTTC
>-|TRBJ2-3|-|TRBV6-6
CASSRNFPDTQYF
TGTGCCAGCAGTCGTAACTTTCCAGATACGCAGTATTTT
>-|TRBJ2-7|-|TRBV7-2
CASSRDFASYEQYF
TGTGCCAGCAGCCGGGACTTCGCCTCCTACGAGCAGTACTTC
>-|TRBJ1-2|-|TRBV6-1
CASSEGGAPNYGYTF
TGTGCCAGCAGTGAAGGAGGGGCGCCTAACTATGGCTACACCTTC
>-|TRBJ2-1|-|TRBV5-8
CASSLLNEQFF
TGTGCCAGCAGCTTGTTAAATGAGCAGTTCTTC
>-|TRBJ2-1|TRBD2|TRBV5-1
CASSLAGLAGVMEQFF
TGCGCCAGCAGCTTGGCCGGTCTAGCGGGAGTGATGGAGCAGTTCTTC
>-|TRBJ1-2|TRBD1|TRBV5-5
CASSGGTANGYTF
TGTGCCAGCAGCGGCGGGACAGCGAATGGCTACACCTTC
>-|TRBJ2-1|TRBD2|TRBV7-9
CASSAGTSRRNEQFF
TGTGCCAGCAGCGCCGGGACTAGCAGGAGGAATGAGCAGTTCTTC
>-|TRBJ2-7|TRBD2|TRBV15
CATSREAGGAYEQYF
TGTGCCACCAGCAGAGAAGCGGGAGGGGCCTACGAGCAGTACTTC
>-|TRBJ1-3|-|TRBV6-1
CASSEAGIRSSGNTIYF
TGTGCCAGCAGTGAAGCGGGGATCCGAAGCTCTGGAAACACCATATATTTT
>once|TRBJ2-7|-|TRBV18
CASSPPGGSYEQYF
TGTGCCAGCTCACCACCGGGGGGCTCCTACGAGCAGTACTTC
>-|TRBJ1-2|TRBD1|TRBV19
CASSTLTGYLYGYTF
TGTGCCAGTAGTACCCTGACAGGGTACCTCTATGGCTACACCTTC